A selection of T cell receptor beta chains follows, all from one sample in a study of T cell responses to AZD1222 COVID-19 vaccine. The table came from immunoSEQ multiplex PCR; TCRdb's copy has only in-frame clones and leaves some out. This sample has some 110,000 clones, with approximately 87% found just once. Here the sequenced sample was peripheral blood, taken on day 0 of AZD1222 vaccination. The receptors were sampled from an adult in good health. Both conserved end residues are trimmed from each CDR3. D genes are given only for firm matches.

D gene	V gene	CDR3 protein
TRBD1	TRBV3-1/TRBV3-2	ASSQDYRGEAF
TRBD2	TRBV4-3	ASSQGASGRWEQF
NA	TRBV6-5	ASSPGGSLTEAF
NA	TRBV29-1	SGGTAAYGYT
TRBD2	TRBV6-1	ASSGPGLGPNTGELF
TRBD2	TRBV14	ASSSGSGLAGEGQF
TRBD1	TRBV9	ASSAGQTEAF
NA	TRBV4-3	ASSQQGPNEQF
NA	TRBV18	ASSPAQGEEQY
TRBD1	TRBV5-4	ASSMDRVDTEAF
NA	TRBV27	ASSFQSSNQPQH
NA	TRBV12-5	ASGLDPPGELF
TRBD1	TRBV5-1	ASRSTTGGTGNTIY
TRBD1	TRBV28	ASSPLWDSRTYEQY
TRBD1	TRBV7-9	ASSARTGGERTF
NA	TRBV25-1	ASSEFRSGNTIY
TRBD2	TRBV5-1	ASSLGESGSSTGELF
TRBD2	TRBV18	ASSPLTGGLGDNEQF
TRBD1	TRBV18	ASSPPTGRNSPLH
TRBD2	TRBV11-1	ASSFEREVTQEQY
NA	TRBV7-9	ASSLGQGGNIQY
TRBD1	TRBV3-1/TRBV3-2	ASSLDREPEAF
NA	TRBV5-1	ASSLDFSGYT
TRBD1	TRBV5-1	ASSTGTGYTEAF
NA	TRBV2	ASLFGNTGELF